The clone carrying this T cell receptor (beta chain) was recorded a few times. The antigen remains undetermined. RNA transcripts were the template for amplifying TCR beta CDR3 regions. Primed by the HTBI set, a first-round RT-PCR was run on the TCR CDR3. A single record per CDR3 protein comes from TCRdb applying MiXCR to the multiplex PCR reads. This table has about 560,000 distinct CDR3 sequences, approximately 14% appearing once. Germline V gene sequence: CDR1 SGDLS, CDR2 YYNGEE. The CDR3 sequence is 15 residues long. The V and J ends lost 4 bases and 5 bases, in that order; junction bases with no gene match: 10. The data are from a study of T cells in Graves' hyperthyroidism and ophthalmopathy. Study-level results: The model predicted ophthalmopathy a median approximately 6 months before onset.

Uncontrolled infection, other autoimmune disease, pregnancy or lactation led to exclusion. Sequencing input: blood. This sequence joins TRBV9 and TRBJ2-7, with 9 bases lining up with TRBD2. The sequence derives from a woman aged 25 to 39 with Graves' hyperthyroidism. Here the CDR3 reads CASSFRGSGSDEQYF. The CDR3 nucleotides are TGTGCCAGCAGCTTTCGGGGTAGCGGGAGTGACGAGCAGTACTTC. Combining the CDR3 with reference TRBV9 and TRBJ2-7 gives the whole variable domain DSGVTQTPKHLITATGQRVTLRCSPRSGDLSVYWYQQSLDQGLQFLIQYYNGEERAKGNILERFSAQQFPDLHSELNLSSLELGDSALYFCASSFRGSGSDEQYFGPGTRLTVT.